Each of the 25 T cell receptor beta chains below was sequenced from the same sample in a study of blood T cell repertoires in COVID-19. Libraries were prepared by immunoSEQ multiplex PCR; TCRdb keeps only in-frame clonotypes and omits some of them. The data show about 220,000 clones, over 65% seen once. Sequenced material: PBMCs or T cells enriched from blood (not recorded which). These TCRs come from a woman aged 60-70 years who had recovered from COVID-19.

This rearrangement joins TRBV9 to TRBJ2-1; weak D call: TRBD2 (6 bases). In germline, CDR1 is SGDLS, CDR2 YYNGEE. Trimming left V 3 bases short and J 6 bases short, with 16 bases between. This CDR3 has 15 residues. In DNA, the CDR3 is TGTGCCAGCAGCGCCGAGGGACTCGCCCTCAATGAGCAGTTCTTC. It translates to CASSAEGLALNEQFF.

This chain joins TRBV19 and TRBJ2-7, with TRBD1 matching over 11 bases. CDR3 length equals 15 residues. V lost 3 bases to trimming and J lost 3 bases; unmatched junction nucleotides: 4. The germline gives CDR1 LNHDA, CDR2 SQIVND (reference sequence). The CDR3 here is CASSMAGTGGYEQYF. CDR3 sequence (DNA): TGTGCCAGTAGTATGGCCGGGACAGGGGGCTACGAGCAGTACTTC.

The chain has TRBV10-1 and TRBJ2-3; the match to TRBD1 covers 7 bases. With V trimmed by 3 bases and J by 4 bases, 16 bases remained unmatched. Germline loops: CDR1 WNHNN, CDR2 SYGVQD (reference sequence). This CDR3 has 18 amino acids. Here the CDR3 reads CASSEFVGSGQNPDTQYF. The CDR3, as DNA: TGCGCCAGCAGTGAATTCGTGGGGTCGGGACAGAATCCAGATACGCAGTATTTT.

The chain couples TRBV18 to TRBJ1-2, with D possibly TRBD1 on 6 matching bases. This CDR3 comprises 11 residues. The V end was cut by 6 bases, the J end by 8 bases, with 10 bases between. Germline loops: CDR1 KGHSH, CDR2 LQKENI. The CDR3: CASSEDSGYTF. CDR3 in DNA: TGTGCCAGCTCCGAGGACAGCGGCTACACCTTC. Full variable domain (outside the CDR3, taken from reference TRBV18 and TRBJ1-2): NAGVMQNPRHLVRRRGQEARLRCSPMKGHSHVYWYRQLPEEGLKFMVYLQKENIIDESGMPKERFSAEFPKEGPSILRIQQVVRGDSAAYFCASSEDSGYTFGSGTRLTVV.

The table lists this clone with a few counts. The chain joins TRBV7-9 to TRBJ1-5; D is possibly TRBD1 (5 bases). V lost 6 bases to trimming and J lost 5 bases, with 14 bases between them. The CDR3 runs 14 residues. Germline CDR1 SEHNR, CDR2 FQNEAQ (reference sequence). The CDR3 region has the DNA TGTGCCAGCAGTCAAAGCGGGGGGGATCAGCCCCAGCATTTT. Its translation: CASSQSGGDQPQHF.

CDR3 nucleotides: TGTGCCAGCAGCTTGGTAGTAGCGGGTCACAATGAGCAGTTCTTC. It translates to CASSLVVAGHNEQFF. V usage is TRBV5-5 and J usage is TRBJ2-1, with 7 positions matching TRBD2. This CDR3 region has 15 residues. From germline, CDR1 is SGHKS and CDR2 YYEKEE (reference sequence). J lost 5 bases, V lost 0 bases, and 5 bases had no gene match.

CDR3: CASSTPPGQGNTGELFF. The CDR3, as DNA: TGTGCCAGTAGTACCCCCCCGGGACAGGGGAACACCGGGGAGCTGTTTTTT. The chain has TRBV19 and TRBJ2-2; TRBD1 matches at 9 bases. The CDR3 is 17 amino acids. Germline V gives CDR1 LNHDA, CDR2 SQIVND (reference sequence). J was trimmed by 1 base and V by 4 bases; bases with no gene match: 7. The full variable domain, its missing parts supplied by reference TRBV19 and TRBJ2-2, is DGGITQSPKYLFRKEGQNVTLSCEQNLNHDAMYWYRQDPGQGLRLIYYSQIVNDFQKGDIAEGYSVSREKKESFPLTVTSAQKNPTAFYLCASSTPPGQGNTGELFFGEGSRLTVL.

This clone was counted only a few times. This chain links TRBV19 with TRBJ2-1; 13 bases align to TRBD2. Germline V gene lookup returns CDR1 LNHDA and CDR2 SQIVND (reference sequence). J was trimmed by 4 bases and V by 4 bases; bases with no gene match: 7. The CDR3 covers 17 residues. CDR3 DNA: TGTGCCAGTAGTACCCTCGGGACTAGCGGGATATACAATGAGCAGTTCTTC. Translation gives CASSTLGTSGIYNEQFF.

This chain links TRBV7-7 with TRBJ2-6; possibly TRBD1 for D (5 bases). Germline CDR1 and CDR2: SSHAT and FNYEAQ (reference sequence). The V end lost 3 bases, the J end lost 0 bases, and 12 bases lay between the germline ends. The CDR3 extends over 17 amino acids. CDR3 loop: CASSFSGRDSGANVLTF. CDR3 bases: TGTGCCAGCAGCTTTTCAGGGCGTGACTCTGGGGCCAACGTCCTGACTTTC.

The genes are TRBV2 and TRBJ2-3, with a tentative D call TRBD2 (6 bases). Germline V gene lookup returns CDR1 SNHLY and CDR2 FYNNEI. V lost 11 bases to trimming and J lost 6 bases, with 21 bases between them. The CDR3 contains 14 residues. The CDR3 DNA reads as TGTGCCGGGGGGTTAGCGGTGCCGCCCGATACGCAGTATTTT. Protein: CAGGLAVPPDTQYF.

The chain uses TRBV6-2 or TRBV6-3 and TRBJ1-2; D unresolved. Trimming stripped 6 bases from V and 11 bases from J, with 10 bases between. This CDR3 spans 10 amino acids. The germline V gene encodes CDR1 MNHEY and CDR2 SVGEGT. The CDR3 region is CASSGGFYTF. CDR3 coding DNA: TGTGCCAGCAGCGGCGGATTTTACACCTTC.

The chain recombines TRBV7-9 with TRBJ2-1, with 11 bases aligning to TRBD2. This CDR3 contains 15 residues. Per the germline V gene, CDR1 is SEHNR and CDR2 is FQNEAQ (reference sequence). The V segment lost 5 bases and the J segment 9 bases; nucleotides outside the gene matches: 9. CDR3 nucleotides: TGTGCCAGCAGCATGAACACTAGCGGGAGTATTGAGCAGTTCTTC. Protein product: CASSMNTSGSIEQFF.

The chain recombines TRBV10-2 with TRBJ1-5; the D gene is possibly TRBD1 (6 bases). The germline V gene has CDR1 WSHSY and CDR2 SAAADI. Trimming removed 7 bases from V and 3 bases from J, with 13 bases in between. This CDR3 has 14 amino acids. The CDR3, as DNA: TGCGCCAGCACCGACAGGTCGAACAATCAGCCCCAGCATTTT. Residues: CASTDRSNNQPQHF.

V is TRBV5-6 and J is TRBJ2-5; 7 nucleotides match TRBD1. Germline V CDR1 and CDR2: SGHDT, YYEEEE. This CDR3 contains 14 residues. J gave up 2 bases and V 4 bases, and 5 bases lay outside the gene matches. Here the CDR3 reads CASSVPGQQETQYF. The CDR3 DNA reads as TGTGCCAGCAGCGTTCCGGGACAGCAAGAGACCCAGTACTTC. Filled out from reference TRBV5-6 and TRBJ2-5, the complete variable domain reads DAGVTQSPTHLIKTRGQQVTLRCSPKSGHDTVSWYQQALGQGPQFIFQYYEEEERQRGNFPDRFSGHQFPNYSSELNVNALLLGDSALYLCASSVPGQQETQYFGPGTRLLVL.

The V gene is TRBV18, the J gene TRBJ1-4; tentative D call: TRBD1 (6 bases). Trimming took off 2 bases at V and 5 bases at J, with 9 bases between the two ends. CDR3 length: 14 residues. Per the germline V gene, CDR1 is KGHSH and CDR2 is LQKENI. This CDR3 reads CASSPYQGNEKLFF. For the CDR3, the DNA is TGTGCCAGCTCACCATATCAGGGGAATGAAAAACTGTTTTTT.

Here the CDR3 reads CASSLSGQYGYTF. The DNA of the CDR3 is TGTGCCAGCAGTTTATCGGGACAGTATGGCTACACCTTC. The J gene is TRBJ1-2, the V gene TRBV28, with 7 bases lining up with TRBD1. Per the germline V gene, CDR1 is MDHEN and CDR2 is SYDVKM. The length of the CDR3 is 13 residues. Trimming took 1 base from V and 5 from J; bases not matched to a gene: 1.

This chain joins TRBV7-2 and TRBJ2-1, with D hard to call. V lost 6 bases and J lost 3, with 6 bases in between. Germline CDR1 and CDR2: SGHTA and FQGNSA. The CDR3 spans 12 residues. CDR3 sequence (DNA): TGTGCCAGCAGTACCGGCTACAATGAGCAGTTCTTC. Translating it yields CASSTGYNEQFF.

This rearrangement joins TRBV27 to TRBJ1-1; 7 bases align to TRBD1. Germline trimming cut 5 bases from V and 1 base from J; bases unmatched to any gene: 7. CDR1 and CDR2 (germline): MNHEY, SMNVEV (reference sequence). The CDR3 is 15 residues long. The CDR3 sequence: CASSTPDRWNTEAFF. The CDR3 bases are TGTGCCAGCAGTACCCCGGACAGGTGGAACACTGAAGCTTTCTTT.

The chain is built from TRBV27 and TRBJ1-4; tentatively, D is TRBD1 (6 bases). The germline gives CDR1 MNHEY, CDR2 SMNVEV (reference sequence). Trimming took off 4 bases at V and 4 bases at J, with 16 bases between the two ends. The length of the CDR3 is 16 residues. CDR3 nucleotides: TGTGCCAGCAGTTCGCTAGCTCAGGGGCTTAATGAAAAACTGTTTTTT. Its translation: CASSSLAQGLNEKLFF.

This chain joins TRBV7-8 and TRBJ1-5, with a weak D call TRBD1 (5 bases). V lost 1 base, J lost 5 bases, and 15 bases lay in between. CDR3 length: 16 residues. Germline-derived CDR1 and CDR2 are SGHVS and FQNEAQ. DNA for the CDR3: TGTGCCAGCAGCTTAGTAAGCCTCTTGGGGCATCAGCCCCAGCATTTT. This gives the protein CASSLVSLLGHQPQHF.

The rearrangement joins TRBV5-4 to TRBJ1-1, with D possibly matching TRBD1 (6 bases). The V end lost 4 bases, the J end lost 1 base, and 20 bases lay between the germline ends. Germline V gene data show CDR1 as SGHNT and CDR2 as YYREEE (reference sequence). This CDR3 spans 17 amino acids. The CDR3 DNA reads TGTGCCAGCAGCACCCTCAAGCGGACAGACGAGAACACTGAAGCTTTCTTT. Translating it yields CASSTLKRTDENTEAFF.

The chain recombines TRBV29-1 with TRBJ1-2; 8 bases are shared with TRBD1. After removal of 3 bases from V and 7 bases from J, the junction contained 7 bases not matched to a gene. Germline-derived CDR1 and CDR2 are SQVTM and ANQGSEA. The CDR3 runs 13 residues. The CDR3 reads CSVDKDRASGYTF. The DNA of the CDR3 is TGCAGCGTTGATAAGGACAGGGCCTCTGGCTACACCTTC.

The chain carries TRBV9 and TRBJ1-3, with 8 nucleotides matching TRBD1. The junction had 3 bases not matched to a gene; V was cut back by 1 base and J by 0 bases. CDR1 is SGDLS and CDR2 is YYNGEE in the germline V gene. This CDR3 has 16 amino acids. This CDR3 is CASSVQGAFSGNTIYF. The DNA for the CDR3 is TGTGCCAGCAGCGTACAGGGGGCCTTCTCTGGAAACACCATATATTTT.

The CDR3 nucleotides are TGTGCCAGCAGCTTAGCCCATAGCGGGAGAAGTTACAATGAGCAGTTCTTC. It specifies CASSLAHSGRSYNEQFF. The chain is built from TRBV7-2 and TRBJ2-1; TRBD2 agrees at 9 bases. The germline CDR1 and CDR2 sequences are SGHTA and FQGNSA. Trimming removed 0 bases from V and 4 bases from J; junction bases left unmatched: 7. The CDR3 loop spans 17 amino acids.

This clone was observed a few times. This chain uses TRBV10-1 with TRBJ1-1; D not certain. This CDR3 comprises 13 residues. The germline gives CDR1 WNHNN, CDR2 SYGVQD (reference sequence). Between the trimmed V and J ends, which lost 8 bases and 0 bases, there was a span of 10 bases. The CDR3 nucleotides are TGCGCCAGCCGGAGGAACCTGAACACTGAAGCTTTCTTT. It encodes CASRRNLNTEAFF.